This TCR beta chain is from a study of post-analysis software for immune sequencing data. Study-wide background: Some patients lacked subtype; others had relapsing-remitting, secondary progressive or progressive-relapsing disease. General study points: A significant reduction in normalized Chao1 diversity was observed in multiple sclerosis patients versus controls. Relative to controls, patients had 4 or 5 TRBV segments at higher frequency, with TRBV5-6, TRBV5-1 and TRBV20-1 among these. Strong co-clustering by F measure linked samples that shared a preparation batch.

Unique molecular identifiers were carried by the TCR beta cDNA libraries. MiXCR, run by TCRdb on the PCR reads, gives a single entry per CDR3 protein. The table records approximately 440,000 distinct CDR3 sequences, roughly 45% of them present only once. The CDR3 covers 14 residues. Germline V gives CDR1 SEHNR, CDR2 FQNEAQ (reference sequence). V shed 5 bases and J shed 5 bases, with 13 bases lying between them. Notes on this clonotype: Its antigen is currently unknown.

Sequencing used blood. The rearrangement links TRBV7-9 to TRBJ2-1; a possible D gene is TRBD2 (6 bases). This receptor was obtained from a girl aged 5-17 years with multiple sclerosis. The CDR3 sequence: CASSPGSRDNEQFF. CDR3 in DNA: TGTGCCAGCAGCCCCGGGAGCCGAGACAATGAGCAGTTCTTC.